This T cell receptor beta chain was observed in a study of blood T cell repertoires in COVID-19. About the research overall: Material from acute and convalescent COVID-19 was sourced from the United States, Italy and Spain.

Produced via immunoSEQ multiplex PCR; TCRdb's table is partial and in-frame only. The data contain about 220,000 clones, roughly 80% of them seen just once; the ten biggest clones take up about 4.6%. It was within 2 weeks before study entry that exposed participants met a COVID-19 case. The CDR3 is made up of 14 amino acids. With 4 bases clipped from V and 4 bases from J, the junction kept 6 bases outside the gene matches. Germline V CDR1 and CDR2: PRHDT, FYEKMQ (reference sequence). This receptor was taken from a woman aged 45-65 years who had been exposed to COVID-19. Sequencing used PBMCs or T cells enriched from blood (not recorded which). This rearrangement joins TRBV13 to TRBJ1-1; 7 bases fit TRBD1. This CDR3 is CASSSRQGGTEAFF. The CDR3 nucleotides are TGTGCCAGCAGCTCCAGACAGGGTGGCACTGAAGCTTTCTTT.